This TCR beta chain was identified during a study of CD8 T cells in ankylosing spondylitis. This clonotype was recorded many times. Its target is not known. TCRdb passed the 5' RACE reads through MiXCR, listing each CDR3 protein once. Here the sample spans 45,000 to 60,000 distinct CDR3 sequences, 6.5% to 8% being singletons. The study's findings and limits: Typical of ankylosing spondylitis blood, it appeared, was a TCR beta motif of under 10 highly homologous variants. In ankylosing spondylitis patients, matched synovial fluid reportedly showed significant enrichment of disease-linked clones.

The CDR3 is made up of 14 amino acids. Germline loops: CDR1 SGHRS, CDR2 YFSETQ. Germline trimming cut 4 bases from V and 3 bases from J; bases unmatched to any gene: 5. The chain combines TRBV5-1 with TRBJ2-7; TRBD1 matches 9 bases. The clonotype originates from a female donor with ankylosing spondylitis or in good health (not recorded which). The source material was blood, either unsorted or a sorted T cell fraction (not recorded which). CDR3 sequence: CASSQQGASYEQYF. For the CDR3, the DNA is TGCGCCAGCAGCCAACAGGGGGCAAGCTACGAGCAGTACTTC.